The 5 T cell receptor beta chains given below trace back to one sample, sequenced in a study of blood T cell repertoires in COVID-19. The assay was immunoSEQ multiplex PCR, and TCRdb's table has in-frame clones only and misses some. The sample holds roughly 120,000 clones, roughly 90% seen once. Sequencing was done on a sample of peripheral blood. These receptors were collected from a man in his 60s with COVID-19, enrolled during active disease.

The chain has TRBV28 and TRBJ1-5, with TRBD1 as a possible D gene (6 bases). V lost 6 bases and J lost 2, with 14 bases in between. This CDR3 comprises 15 residues. Germline lookup yields CDR1 MDHEN and CDR2 SYDVKM. CDR3 nucleotide sequence: TGTGCCAGCAGGCGCTGGTCAGGGGGCAATCAGCCCCAGCATTTT. Translating gives CASRRWSGGNQPQHF. The complete variable domain, with remaining parts taken from reference TRBV28 and TRBJ1-5, reads DVKVTQSSRYLVKRTGEKVFLECVQDMDHENMFWYRQDPGLGLRLIYFSYDVKMKEKGDIPEGYSVSREKKERFSLILESASTNQTSMYLCASRRWSGGNQPQHFGDGTRLSIL.

V and J are TRBV5-1 and TRBJ2-1; 11 bases are a match to TRBD2. The CDR3 extends over 17 amino acids. The J segment lost 5 bases and the V segment lost 4 bases, leaving 11 bases of the junction unmatched. From germline, CDR1 is SGHRS and CDR2 YFSETQ. The CDR3 sequence: CASSENPLAGGNNEQFF. CDR3 sequence (DNA): TGCGCCAGCAGCGAGAACCCTCTAGCGGGAGGAAACAATGAGCAGTTCTTC.

The chain employs TRBV19 and TRBJ1-2; no clear D. The CDR3 is made up of 11 amino acids. CDR1 is LNHDA, CDR2 SQIVND, per germline (reference sequence). V lost 4 bases and J lost 7, with 7 bases in between. The CDR3 coding sequence is TGTGCCAGTAGTACGAGGCTTGGCTACACCTTC. This translates into CASSTRLGYTF. Variable domain in full (rest from reference TRBV19 and TRBJ1-2): DGGITQSPKYLFRKEGQNVTLSCEQNLNHDAMYWYRQDPGQGLRLIYYSQIVNDFQKGDIAEGYSVSREKKESFPLTVTSAQKNPTAFYLCASSTRLGYTFGSGTRLTVV.

The chain carries TRBV11-3 and TRBJ2-7, with 11 nucleotides matching TRBD2. With 5 bases clipped from V and 4 bases from J, the junction kept 4 bases outside the gene matches. CDR1 and CDR2 (germline): SGHNT, YENEEA. The length of the CDR3 is 14 residues. CDR3 amino acids: CASSPGLAEYEQYF. The CDR3 region has the DNA TGTGCCAGCAGCCCGGGACTAGCGGAATACGAGCAGTACTTC.

The rearrangement uses TRBV30 and TRBJ2-5; 10 bases fit TRBD1. CDR1 is GTSNPN, CDR2 SVGIG, per germline (reference sequence). The CDR3 covers 13 residues. V lost 7 bases to trimming and J lost 5 bases; unmatched junction nucleotides: 7. Here the CDR3 DNA reads TGTGCCTCGACGACAGGGGGCGGTGAGACCCAGTACTTC. Translation gives CASTTGGGETQYF.